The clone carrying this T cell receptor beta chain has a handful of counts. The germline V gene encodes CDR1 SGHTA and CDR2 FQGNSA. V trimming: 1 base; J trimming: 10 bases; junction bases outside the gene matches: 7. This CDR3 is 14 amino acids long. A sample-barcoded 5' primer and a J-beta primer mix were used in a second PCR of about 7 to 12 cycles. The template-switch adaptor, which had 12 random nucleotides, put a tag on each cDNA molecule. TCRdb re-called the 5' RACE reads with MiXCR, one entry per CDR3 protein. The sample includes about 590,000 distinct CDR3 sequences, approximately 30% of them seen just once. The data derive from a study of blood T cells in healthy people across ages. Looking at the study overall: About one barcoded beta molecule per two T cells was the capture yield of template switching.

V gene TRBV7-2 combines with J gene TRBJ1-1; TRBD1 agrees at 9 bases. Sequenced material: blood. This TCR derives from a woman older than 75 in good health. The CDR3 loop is CASSLGPETGGAFF. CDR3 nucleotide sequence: TGTGCCAGCAGCTTAGGGCCCGAGACAGGGGGAGCTTTCTTT. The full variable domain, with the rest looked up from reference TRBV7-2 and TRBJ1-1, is GAGVSQSPSNKVTEKGKDVELRCDPISGHTALYWYRQSLGQGLEFLIYFQGNSAPDKSGLPSDRFSAERTGGSVSTLTIQRTQQEDSAVYLCASSLGPETGGAFFGQGTRLTVV.